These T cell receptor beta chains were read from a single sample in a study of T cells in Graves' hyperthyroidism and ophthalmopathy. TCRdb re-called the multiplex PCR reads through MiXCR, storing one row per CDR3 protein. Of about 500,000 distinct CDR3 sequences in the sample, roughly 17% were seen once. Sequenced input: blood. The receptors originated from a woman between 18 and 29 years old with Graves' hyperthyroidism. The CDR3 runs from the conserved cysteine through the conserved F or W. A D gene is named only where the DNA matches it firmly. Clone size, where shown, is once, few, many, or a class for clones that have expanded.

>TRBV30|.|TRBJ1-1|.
TGCGCCTGGGGGGGAGTGAACACTGAAGCTCTCTTT
CAWGGVNTEALF
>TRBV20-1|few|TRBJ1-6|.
TGCAGTGCTAGAGGGGGGGGGGGCGTGAATTCACCCCCCCACTTT
CSARGGGGVNSPPHF
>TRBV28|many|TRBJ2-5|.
TGTGCCAGCAGTTTATCGTCGGGCAAACGAAAAGAGACCCAGTACTTC
CASSLSSGKRKETQYF
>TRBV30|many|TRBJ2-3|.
TGTGCCTGGGAGGACCTAGATACGCAGTATTTT
CAWEDLDTQYF
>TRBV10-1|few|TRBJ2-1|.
TGCGCCAGCAGTGAGTCGAGGACACTCAATGAGCAGTTCTTC
CASSESRTLNEQFF
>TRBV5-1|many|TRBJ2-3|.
TGCGCCAGCAAGGGGCAGACAGATACGCAGTATTTT
CASKGQTDTQYF
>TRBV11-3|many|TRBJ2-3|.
TGTGCCAGCAGCAGAGACACAGATACGCAGTATTTT
CASSRDTDTQYF
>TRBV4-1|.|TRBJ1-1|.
TGCGCCAGCAGCCAAGGTCAACAGGAGAGGCACACTGAAGCTTTCTTT
CASSQGQQERHTEAFF
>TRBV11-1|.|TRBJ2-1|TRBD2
TGTGCCAGCAGCTTAGCAACCGGACTAGGGTACAATGAGCAGTTCTTC
CASSLATGLGYNEQFF
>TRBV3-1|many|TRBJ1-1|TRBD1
TGTGCCAGCAGCCAAGACCGGACAGGGCGAGCTTTCTTT
CASSQDRTGRAFF
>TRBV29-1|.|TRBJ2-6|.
TGCAGCGTTCCTCACGGGTCTGGGGCCAACGTCCTGACTTTC
CSVPHGSGANVLTF
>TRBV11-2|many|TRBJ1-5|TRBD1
TGTGCCAGCAGCGTGACAGGGGGTAGCAATCAGCCCCAGCATTTT
CASSVTGGSNQPQHF
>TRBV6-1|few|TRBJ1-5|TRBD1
TGTGCCAGCAGGGTAGGGACAGGGAAACGGCCCCAGCATTTT
CASRVGTGKRPQHF
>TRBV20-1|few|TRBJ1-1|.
TGCAGTGCTAGAGATTGGTCAGGGGAGAACACTGAAGCTTTCTTT
CSARDWSGENTEAFF
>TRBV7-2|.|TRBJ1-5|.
TGTGCCAGCAGCCTTCGGGCAGGACCTTTTAATCAGCCCCGGCATTTT
CASSLRAGPFNQPRHF
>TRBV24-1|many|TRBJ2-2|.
TGTGCCACCAGTGTCGGCGACGCGAACACCGGGGAGCTGTTTTTT
CATSVGDANTGELFF
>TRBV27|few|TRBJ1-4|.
TGTGCCAGCAGTTTAGGATTATGGGGGGCTAATGAAAAACTGTTTTTT
CASSLGLWGANEKLFF
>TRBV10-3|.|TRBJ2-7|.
TGTGCCATCAGTGATAGGTCGGGACTTCAATCCTACGAGCAGTACTTC
CAISDRSGLQSYEQYF
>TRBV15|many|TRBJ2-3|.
TGTGCCACCAGCAGAGGGGGGAGGCGCGCAGATACGCAGTATTTT
CATSRGGRRADTQYF
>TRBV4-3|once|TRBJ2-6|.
TGCGCCAGCAGCTACACAGGGTCTGGGGCCAACGTCCTGACTTTC
CASSYTGSGANVLTF
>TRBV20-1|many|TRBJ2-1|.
TGCAGTGCTAGCATATACCTCCCGACCTACAATGAGCAGTTCTTC
CSASIYLPTYNEQFF
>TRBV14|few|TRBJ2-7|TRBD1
TGTGCCAGCAGGAATTCCCGGGACAGGGACTACGAGCAGTACTTC
CASRNSRDRDYEQYF